This TCR beta chain was sequenced in a study of cytomegalovirus exposure and HLA in healthy donors. V shed 4 bases and J 3 bases; nucleotides not matched to a gene: 4. CDR1 and CDR2 from the germline V gene are SGHAT and FQNNGV. The CDR3 contains 14 residues. PCR was performed using 60 Vbeta and 13 Jbeta primers. TCRdb's copy holds only in-frame clones and misses some; the assay was immunoSEQ multiplex PCR. The table shows more than 150,000 clones, with around 83% occurring only once. This clone was seen once. Sequences were obtained from PBMCs. The J gene is TRBJ2-7, the V gene TRBV11-2; 9 bases are a match to TRBD1. The TCR comes from a girl aged 2-9 years in good health and CMV-seropositive. The CDR3 nucleotides read TGTGCCAGCAGCTCGGGACAGGGATTCTACGAGCAGTACTTC. Its protein product is CASSSGQGFYEQYF.